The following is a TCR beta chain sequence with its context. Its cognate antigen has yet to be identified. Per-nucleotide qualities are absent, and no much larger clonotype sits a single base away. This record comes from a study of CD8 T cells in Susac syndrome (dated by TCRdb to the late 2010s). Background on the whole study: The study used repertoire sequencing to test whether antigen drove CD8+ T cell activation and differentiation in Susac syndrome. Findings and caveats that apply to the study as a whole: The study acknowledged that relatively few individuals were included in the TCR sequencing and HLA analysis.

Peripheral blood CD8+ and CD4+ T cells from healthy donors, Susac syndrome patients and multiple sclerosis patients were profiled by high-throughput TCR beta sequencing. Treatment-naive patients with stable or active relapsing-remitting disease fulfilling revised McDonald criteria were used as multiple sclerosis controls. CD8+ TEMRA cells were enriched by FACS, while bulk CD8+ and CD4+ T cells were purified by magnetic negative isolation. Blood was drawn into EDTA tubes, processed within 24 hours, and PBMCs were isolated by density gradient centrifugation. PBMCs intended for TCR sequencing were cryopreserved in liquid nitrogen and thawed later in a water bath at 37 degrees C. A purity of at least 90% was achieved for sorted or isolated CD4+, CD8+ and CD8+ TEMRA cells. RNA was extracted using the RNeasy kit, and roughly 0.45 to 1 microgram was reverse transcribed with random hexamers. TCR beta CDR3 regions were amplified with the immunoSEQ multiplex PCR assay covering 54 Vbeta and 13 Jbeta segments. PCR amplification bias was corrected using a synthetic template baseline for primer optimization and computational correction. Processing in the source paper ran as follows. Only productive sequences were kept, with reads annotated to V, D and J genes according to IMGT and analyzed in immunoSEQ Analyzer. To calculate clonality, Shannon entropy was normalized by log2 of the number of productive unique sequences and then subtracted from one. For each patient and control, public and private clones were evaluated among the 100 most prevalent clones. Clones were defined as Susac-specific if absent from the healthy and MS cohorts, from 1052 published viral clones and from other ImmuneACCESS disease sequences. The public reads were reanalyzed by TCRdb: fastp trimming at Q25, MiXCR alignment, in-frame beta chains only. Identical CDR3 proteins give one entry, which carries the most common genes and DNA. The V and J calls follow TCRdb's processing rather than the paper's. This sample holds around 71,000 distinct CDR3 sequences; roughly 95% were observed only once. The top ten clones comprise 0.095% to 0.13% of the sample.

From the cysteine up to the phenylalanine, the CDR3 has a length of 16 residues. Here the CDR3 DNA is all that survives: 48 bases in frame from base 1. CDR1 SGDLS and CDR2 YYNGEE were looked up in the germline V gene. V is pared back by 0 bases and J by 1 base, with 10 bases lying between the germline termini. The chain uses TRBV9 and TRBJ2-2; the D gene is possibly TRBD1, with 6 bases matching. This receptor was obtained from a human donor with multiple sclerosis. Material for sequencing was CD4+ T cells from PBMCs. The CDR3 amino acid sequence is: CASSVGARGNTGELFF. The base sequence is TGTGCCAGCAGCGTAGGCGCCAGGGGGAACACCGGGGAGCTGTTTTTT. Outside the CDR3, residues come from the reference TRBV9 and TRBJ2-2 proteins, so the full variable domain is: DSGVTQTPKHLITATGQRVTLRCSPRSGDLSVYWYQQSLDQGLQFLIQYYNGEERAKGNILERFSAQQFPDLHSELNLSSLELGDSALYFCASSVGARGNTGELFFGEGSRLTVL.